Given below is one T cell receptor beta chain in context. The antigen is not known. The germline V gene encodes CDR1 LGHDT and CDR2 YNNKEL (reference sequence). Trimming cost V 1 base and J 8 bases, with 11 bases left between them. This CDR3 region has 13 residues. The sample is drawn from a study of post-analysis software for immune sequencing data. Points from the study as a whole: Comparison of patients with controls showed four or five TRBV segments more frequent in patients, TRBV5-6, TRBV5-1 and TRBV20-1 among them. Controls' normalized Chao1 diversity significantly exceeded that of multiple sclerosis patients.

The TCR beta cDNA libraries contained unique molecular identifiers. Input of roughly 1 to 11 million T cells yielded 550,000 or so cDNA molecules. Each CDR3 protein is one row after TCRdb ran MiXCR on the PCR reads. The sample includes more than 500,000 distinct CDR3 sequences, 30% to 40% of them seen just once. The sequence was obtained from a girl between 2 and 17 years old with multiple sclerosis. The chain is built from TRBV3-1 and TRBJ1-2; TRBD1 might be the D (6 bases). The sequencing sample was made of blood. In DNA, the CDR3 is TGTGCCAGCAGCCAAGTGGATCAGGGGGGCTACACCTTC. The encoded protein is CASSQVDQGGYTF. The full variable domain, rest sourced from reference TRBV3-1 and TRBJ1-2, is DTAVSQTPKYLVTQMGNDKSIKCEQNLGHDTMYWYKQDSKKFLKIMFSYNNKELIINETVPNRFSPKSPDKAHLNLHINSLELGDSAVYFCASSQVDQGGYTFGSGTRLTVV.